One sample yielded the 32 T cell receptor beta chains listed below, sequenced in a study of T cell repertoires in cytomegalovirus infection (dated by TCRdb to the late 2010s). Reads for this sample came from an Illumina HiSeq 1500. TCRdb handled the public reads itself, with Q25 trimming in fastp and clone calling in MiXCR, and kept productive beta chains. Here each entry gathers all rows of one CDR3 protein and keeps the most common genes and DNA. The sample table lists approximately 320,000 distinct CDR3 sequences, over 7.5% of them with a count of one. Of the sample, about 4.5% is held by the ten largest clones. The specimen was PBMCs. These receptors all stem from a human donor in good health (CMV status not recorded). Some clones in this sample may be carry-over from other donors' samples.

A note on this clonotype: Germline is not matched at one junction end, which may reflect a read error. The CDR3 DNA is TGTGCCAGCAGTTACAGCGGGAGGGGAATCTTC. Protein product: CASSYSGRGIF. The chain carries TRBV6-6 and TRBJ2-1; 10 bases map to TRBD2. The CDR3 extends over 11 amino acids. Germline values: CDR1 MNHNY, CDR2 SVGAGI (reference sequence).

The CDR3 bases are TGTGCCAGTTTGAAACAAGACACTGAAGCTTTCTTT. This translates into CASLKQDTEAFF. This rearrangement joins TRBV12-3 or TRBV12-4 to TRBJ1-1; D is undetermined. V was pared by 9 bases and J by 3 bases, with 11 bases between. The CDR3 is 12 residues long.

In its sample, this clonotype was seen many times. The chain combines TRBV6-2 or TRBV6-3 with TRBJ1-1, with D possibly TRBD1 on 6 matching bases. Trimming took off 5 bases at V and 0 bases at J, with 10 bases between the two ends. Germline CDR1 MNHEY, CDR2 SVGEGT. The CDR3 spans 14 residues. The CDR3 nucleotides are TGTGCCAGCAGTCCACAGGGCATGAACACTGAAGCTTTCTTT. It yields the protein CASSPQGMNTEAFF.

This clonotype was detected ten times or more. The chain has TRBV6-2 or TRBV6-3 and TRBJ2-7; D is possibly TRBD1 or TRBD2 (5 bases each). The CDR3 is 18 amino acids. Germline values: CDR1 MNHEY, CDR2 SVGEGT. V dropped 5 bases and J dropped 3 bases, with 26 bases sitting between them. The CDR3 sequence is CASSARGRMSQTGYEQYF. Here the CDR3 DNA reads TGTGCCAGCAGTGCTCGGGGCAGGATGAGCCAGACTGGCTACGAGCAGTACTTC.

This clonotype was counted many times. CDR3 DNA sequence: TGTGCCAGCAGCGGGGGACAGGTGTACTCCTACGAGCAGTACTTC. Translation gives CASSGGQVYSYEQYF. The V and J genes are TRBV7-8 and TRBJ2-7, with 8 bases aligning to TRBD1. The germline V gene encodes CDR1 SGHVS and CDR2 FQNEAQ. V lost 5 bases, J lost 0 bases, and 6 bases stayed unmatched. The CDR3 sequence is 15 residues long.

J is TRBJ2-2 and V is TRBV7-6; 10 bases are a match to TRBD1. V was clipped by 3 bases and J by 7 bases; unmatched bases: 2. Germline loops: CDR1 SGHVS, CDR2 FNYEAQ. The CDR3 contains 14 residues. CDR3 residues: CASSLGQGNGELFF. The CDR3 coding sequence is TGTGCCAGCAGCTTGGGACAGGGGAACGGGGAGCTGTTTTTT.

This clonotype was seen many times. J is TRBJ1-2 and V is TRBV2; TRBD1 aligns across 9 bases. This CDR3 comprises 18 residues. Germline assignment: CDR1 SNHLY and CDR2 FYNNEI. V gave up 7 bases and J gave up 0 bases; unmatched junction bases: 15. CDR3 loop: CASTIQGALVGANYGYTF. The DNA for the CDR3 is TGTGCCAGCACGATACAGGGGGCGCTAGTGGGAGCTAACTATGGCTACACCTTC.

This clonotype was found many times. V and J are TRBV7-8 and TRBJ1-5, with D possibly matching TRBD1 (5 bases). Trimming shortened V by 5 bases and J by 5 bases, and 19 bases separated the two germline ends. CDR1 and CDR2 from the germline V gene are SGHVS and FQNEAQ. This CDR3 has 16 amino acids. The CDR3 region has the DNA TGTGCCAGCAGCCCCGAAGGTCTGGTGGGGGATCAGCCCCAGCATTTT. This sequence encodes CASSPEGLVGDQPQHF.

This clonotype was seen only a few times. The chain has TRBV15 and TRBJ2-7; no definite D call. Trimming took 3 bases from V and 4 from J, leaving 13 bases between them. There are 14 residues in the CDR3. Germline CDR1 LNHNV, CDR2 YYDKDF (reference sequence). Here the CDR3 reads CATSRGRTSYEQYF. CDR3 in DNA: TGTGCCACCAGCAGGGGCCGGACGTCGTACGAGCAGTACTTC.

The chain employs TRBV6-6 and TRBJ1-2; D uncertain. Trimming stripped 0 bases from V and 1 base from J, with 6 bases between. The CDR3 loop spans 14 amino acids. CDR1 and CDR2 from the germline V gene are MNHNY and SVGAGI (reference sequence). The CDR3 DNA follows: TGTGCCAGCAGTTACTCGGTAAATAACTATGGCTACACCTTC. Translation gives CASSYSVNNYGYTF.

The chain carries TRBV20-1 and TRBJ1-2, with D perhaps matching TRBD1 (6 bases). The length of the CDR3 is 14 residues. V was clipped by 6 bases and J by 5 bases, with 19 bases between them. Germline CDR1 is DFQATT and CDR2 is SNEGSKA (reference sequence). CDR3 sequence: CSAPGSGGEYGYTF. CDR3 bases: TGCAGTGCCCCCGGGTCGGGGGGCGAGTATGGCTACACCTTC.

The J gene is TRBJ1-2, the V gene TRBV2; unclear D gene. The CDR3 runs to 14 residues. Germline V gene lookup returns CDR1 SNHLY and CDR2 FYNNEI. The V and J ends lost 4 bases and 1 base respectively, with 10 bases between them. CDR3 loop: CASSGGLNNYGYTF. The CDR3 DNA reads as TGTGCCAGCAGTGGAGGCCTTAATAACTATGGCTACACCTTC.

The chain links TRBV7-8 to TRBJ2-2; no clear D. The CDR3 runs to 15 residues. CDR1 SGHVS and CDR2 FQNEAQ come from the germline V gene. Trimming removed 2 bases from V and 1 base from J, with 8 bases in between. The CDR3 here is CASSLTRGNTGELFF. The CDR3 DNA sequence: TGTGCCAGCAGCTTAACTCGTGGGAACACCGGGGAGCTGTTTTTT.

The CDR3 nucleotides are TGTGCCAGCTCACCGGCGACCGAGCAGTACTTC. This codes for CASSPATEQYF. The rearrangement links TRBV18 to TRBJ2-7; no clear D gene. The CDR3 covers 11 residues. Trimming removed 3 bases from V and 6 bases from J, with 6 bases in between. Germline CDR1 KGHSH, CDR2 LQKENI.

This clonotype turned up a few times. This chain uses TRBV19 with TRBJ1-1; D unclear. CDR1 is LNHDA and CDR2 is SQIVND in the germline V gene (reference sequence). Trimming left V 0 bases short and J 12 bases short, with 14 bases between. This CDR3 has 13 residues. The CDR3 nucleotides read TGTGCCAGTAGTATAGATCGACGTCTGGAAACTTTCTTT. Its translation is CASSIDRRLETFF.

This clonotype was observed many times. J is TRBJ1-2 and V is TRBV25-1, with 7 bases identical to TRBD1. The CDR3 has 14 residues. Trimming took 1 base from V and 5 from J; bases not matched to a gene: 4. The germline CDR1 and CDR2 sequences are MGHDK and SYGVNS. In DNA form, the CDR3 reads TGTGCCAGCAGTGAATTAGCAGGGGGGTATGGCTACACCTTC. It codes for CASSELAGGYGYTF.

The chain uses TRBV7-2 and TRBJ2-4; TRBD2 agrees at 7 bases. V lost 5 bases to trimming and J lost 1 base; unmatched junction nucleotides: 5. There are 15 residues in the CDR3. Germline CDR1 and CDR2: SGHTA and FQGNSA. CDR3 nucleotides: TGTGCCAGCAGCCGTGGGGGGGGGGCCAAAAACATTCAGTACTTC. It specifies CASSRGGGAKNIQYF.

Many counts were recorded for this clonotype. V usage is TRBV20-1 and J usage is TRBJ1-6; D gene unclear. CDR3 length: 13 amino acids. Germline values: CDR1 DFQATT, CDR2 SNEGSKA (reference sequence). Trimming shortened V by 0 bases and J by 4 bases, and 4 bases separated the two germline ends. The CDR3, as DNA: TGCAGTGCTAGAGATAATTATAATTCACCCCTCCACTTT. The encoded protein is CSARDNYNSPLHF.

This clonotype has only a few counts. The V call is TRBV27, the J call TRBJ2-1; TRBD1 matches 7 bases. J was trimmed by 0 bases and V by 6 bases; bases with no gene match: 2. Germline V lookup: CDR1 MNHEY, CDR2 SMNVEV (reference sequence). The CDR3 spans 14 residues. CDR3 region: CASSWTGSYNEQFF. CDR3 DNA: TGTGCCAGCAGCTGGACAGGCTCCTACAATGAGCAGTTCTTC.

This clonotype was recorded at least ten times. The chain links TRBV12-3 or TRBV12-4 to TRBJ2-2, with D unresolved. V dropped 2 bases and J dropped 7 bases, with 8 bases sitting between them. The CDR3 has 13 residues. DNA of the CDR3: TGTGCCAGCAGTTTACGCGGTAACGGGGAGCTGTTTTTT. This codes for CASSLRGNGELFF.

The CDR3 nucleotides are TGTGCCAGCAGCTTTGTAGCAGATCAAGCTTTCTTT. It encodes CASSFVADQAFF. The J gene is TRBJ1-1, the V gene TRBV7-6, with no clear D. The CDR3 is 12 amino acids. Germline values: CDR1 SGHVS, CDR2 FNYEAQ. V gave up 3 bases and J gave up 9 bases, with 11 bases separating them.

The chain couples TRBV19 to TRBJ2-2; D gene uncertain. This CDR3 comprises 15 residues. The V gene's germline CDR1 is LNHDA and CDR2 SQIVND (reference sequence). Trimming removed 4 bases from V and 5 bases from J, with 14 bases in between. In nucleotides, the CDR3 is TGTGCCAGTAGTAAAGGAAGGGCGACGACCGGGGAGCTGTTTTTT. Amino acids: CASSKGRATTGELFF.

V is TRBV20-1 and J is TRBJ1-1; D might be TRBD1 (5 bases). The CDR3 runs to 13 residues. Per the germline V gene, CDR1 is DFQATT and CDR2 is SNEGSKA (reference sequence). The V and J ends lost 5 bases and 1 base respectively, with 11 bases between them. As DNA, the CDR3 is TGCAGTGCTGCGGACACGTGGAACACTGAAGCTTTCTTT. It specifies CSAADTWNTEAFF.

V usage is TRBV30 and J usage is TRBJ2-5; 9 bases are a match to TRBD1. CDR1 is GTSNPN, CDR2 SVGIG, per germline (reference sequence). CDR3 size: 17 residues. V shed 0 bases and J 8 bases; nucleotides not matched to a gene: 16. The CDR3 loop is CAWSVPGGQGSKVTQYF. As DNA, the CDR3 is TGTGCCTGGAGTGTACCCGGAGGACAGGGGTCAAAGGTAACCCAGTACTTC.

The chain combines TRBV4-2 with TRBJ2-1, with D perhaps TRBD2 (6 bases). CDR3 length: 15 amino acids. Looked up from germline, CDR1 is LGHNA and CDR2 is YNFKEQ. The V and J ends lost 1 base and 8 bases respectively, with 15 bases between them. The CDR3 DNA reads TGTGCCAGCAGCCAAGTTGACGGGACTTACGATGAGCAGTTCTTC. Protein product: CASSQVDGTYDEQFF.

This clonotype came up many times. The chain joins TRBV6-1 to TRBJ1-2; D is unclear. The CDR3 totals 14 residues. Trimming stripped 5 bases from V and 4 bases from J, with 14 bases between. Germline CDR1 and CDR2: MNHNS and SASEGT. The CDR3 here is CASSIDRSFYGYTF. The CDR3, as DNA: TGTGCCAGCAGTATAGACCGATCCTTCTATGGCTACACCTTC.

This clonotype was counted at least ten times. The CDR3 DNA sequence: TGCGCCAGCAGCCAAGATGGGTACGAGCAGTACTTC. This sequence encodes CASSQDGYEQYF. V usage is TRBV4-1 and J usage is TRBJ2-7; D ambiguous. CDR1 is MGHRA and CDR2 is YSYEKL in the germline V gene. Trimming took 0 bases from V and 4 from J, leaving 4 bases between them. The CDR3 spans 12 residues.

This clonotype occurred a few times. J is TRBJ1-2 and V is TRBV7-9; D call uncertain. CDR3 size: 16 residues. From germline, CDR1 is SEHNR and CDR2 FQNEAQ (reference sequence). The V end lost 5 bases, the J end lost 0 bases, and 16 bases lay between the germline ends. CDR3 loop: CASSPTSSLANYGYTF. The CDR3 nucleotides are TGTGCCAGCAGCCCGACTAGTAGTTTAGCTAACTATGGCTACACCTTC.

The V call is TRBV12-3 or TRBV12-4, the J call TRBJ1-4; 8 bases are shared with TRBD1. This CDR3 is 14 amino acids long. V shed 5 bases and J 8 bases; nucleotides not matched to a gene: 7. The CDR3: CASSPGQVKEKLFF. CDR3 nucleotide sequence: TGTGCCAGCAGTCCGGGACAGGTGAAGGAAAAACTGTTTTTT.

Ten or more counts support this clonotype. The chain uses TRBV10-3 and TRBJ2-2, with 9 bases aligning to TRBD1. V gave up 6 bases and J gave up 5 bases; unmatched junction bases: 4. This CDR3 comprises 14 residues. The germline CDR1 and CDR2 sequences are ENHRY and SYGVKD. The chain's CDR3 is CAIRGQGITGELFF. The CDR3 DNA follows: TGTGCCATCAGGGGACAGGGAATTACCGGGGAGCTGTTTTTT.

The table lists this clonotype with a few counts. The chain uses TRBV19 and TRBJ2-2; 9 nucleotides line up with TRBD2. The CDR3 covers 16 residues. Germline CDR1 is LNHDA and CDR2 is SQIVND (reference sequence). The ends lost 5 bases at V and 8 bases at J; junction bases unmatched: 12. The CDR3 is CASSALAGKTLGELFF. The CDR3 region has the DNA TGTGCCAGTAGTGCGCTAGCGGGAAAGACTTTGGGGGAGCTGTTTTTT.

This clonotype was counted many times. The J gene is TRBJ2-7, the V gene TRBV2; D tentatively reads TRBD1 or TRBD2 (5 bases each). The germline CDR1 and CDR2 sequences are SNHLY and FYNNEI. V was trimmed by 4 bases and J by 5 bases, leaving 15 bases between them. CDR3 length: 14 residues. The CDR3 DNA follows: TGTGCCAGCAGTGTGGGCCGGGGCAAGGACGAGCAGTACTTC. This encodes CASSVGRGKDEQYF.